One sample yielded the 27 T cell receptor beta chains listed below, sequenced in a study of blood T cell repertoires in COVID-19. TCRdb's copy holds only in-frame clones and misses some; the assay was immunoSEQ multiplex PCR. The sample lists about 200,000 clones; around 90% were seen once. Material for sequencing was PBMCs or T cells enriched from blood (not recorded which). Receptor source: a woman between 18 and 29 years old who had recovered from COVID-19.

The gene calls are TRBV30 and TRBJ1-1; 10 bases line up with TRBD1. Germline values: CDR1 GTSNPN, CDR2 SVGIG (reference sequence). V gave up 1 base and J gave up 4 bases; unmatched junction bases: 3. There are 14 residues in the CDR3. CDR3 residues: CAWSDDRGPTEAFF. The CDR3 DNA reads TGTGCCTGGAGTGACGACAGGGGGCCCACTGAAGCTTTCTTT.

The chain is built from TRBV24-1 and TRBJ2-1; 8 bases fit TRBD2. CDR1 KGHDR and CDR2 SFDVKD come from the germline V gene. This CDR3 contains 16 residues. V dropped 1 base and J dropped 7; count of bases not matched to a gene: 8. CDR3 in amino acids: CATSDLGGGLENEQFF. CDR3 DNA sequence: TGTGCCACCAGTGATTTAGGCGGGGGGCTTGAGAATGAGCAGTTCTTC.

The chain has TRBV28 and TRBJ1-1; D is unresolved. Trimming left V 5 bases short and J 0 bases short, with 10 bases between. In germline, CDR1 is MDHEN, CDR2 SYDVKM. This CDR3 is 14 amino acids long. The CDR3 is CASSIDTMNTEAFF. CDR3 bases: TGTGCCAGCAGTATAGACACGATGAACACTGAAGCTTTCTTT.

The chain recombines TRBV7-9 with TRBJ2-7, with 9 bases matching TRBD1. CDR1 and CDR2 from the germline V gene are SEHNR and FQNEAQ (reference sequence). Trimming removed 5 bases from V and 5 bases from J; junction bases left unmatched: 16. This CDR3 region has 17 residues. DNA for the CDR3: TGTGCCAGCAGCCCTACCGGTCGCCGGGACAGGGATCACGAGCAGTACTTC. This encodes CASSPTGRRDRDHEQYF.

The chain recombines TRBV28 with TRBJ1-2; tentatively, D is TRBD1 (6 bases). Germline CDR1 MDHEN, CDR2 SYDVKM. CDR3 size: 14 residues. Between the trimmed V and J ends, which lost 7 bases and 4 bases, there was a span of 16 bases. CDR3 DNA: TGTGCCAGCACTGGACAGCAGATTCGCTATGGCTACACCTTC. It specifies CASTGQQIRYGYTF.

The chain couples TRBV18 to TRBJ1-2; maybe TRBD1 (5 bases). The CDR3 spans 14 residues. The V end was cut by 3 bases, the J end by 6 bases, with 14 bases between. The V gene's germline CDR1 is KGHSH and CDR2 LQKENI. CDR3 DNA sequence: TGTGCCAGCTCACCTTACGAGGACAACGATGGCTACACCTTC. Its translation is CASSPYEDNDGYTF.

This clone was seen a single time. The rearrangement links TRBV2 to TRBJ2-1; 7 bases line up with TRBD1. The CDR3 sequence is 16 residues long. With V trimmed by 3 bases and J by 6 bases, 11 bases remained unmatched. Germline CDR1 SNHLY, CDR2 FYNNEI. The CDR3: CASSDGDRVLSNEQFF. CDR3 DNA sequence: TGTGCCAGCAGTGATGGCGACAGGGTTTTGTCCAATGAGCAGTTCTTC.

The chain uses TRBV28 and TRBJ2-3, with 7 bases matching TRBD1. There are 13 residues in the CDR3. J lost 4 bases, V lost 6 bases, and 4 bases had no gene match. Germline V gene data show CDR1 as MDHEN and CDR2 as SYDVKM. The CDR3 coding sequence is TGTGCCAGCAGGACAGGGAATGCAGATACGCAGTATTTT. This codes for CASRTGNADTQYF.

V usage is TRBV28 and J usage is TRBJ1-6, with a possible D match to TRBD1 (5 bases). The CDR3 loop spans 12 amino acids. V gave up 5 bases and J gave up 16 bases, with 15 bases separating them. Germline lookup yields CDR1 MDHEN and CDR2 SYDVKM. The CDR3 DNA reads as TGTGCCAGCAGTCCATATGACAGCGGGCTCCACTTT. Amino acid sequence: CASSPYDSGLHF.

The chain recombines TRBV3-1 (or the pseudogene TRBV3-2) with TRBJ1-5; TRBD1 matches 7 bases. The CDR3 has 14 amino acids. Germline V gene data show CDR1 as LGHDT and CDR2 as YNNKEL (reference sequence). Losses at the gene ends were 2 bases for V and 7 bases for J; bases not matched to a gene: 5. The CDR3 bases are TGTGCCAGCAGCCAACAACAGGGGAAGCAGCCCCAGCATTTT. Its protein product is CASSQQQGKQPQHF.

This clone is a singleton in its sample. J is TRBJ1-2 and V is TRBV19; 7 bases map to TRBD1. Germline trimming cut 1 base from V and 8 bases from J; bases unmatched to any gene: 13. Germline values: CDR1 LNHDA, CDR2 SQIVND (reference sequence). This CDR3 is built from 16 residues. This CDR3 reads CASSIVTGTARWGYTF. The CDR3 DNA sequence: TGTGCCAGTAGTATAGTAACCGGGACAGCCCGTTGGGGCTACACCTTC.

To note about this clone: Other DNA sequences in the sample encode the same CDR3. The V gene is TRBV12-3 or TRBV12-4, the J gene TRBJ2-7, with D possibly matching TRBD2 (5 bases). The V gene lost 5 bases and the J gene lost 1 base, with 6 bases spanning the gap. This CDR3 comprises 12 residues. The CDR3 protein is CASSRDSYEQYF. DNA of the CDR3: TGTGCCAGCAGTCGGGATTCCTACGAGCAGTACTTC.

This clone was detected only once. The V gene is TRBV6-1, the J gene TRBJ2-3, with D possibly matching TRBD2 (5 bases). The CDR3 is 19 amino acids. CDR1 MNHNS and CDR2 SASEGT come from the germline V gene. The ends were cut back, 4 bases at V and 0 bases at J, with 23 bases in the middle. The DNA of the CDR3 is TGTGCCAGCAGTGTCACACCGAGACCTCGGGGTGTTAGCACAGATACGCAGTATTTT. This translates into CASSVTPRPRGVSTDTQYF.

This sequence joins TRBV7-2 and TRBJ2-7; TRBD2 matches at 10 bases. J gave up 0 bases and V 5 bases, and 7 bases lay outside the gene matches. Per germline, CDR1 SGHTA and CDR2 FQGNSA. The CDR3 loop spans 16 amino acids. The CDR3 loop is CASSTHTSGASYEQYF. CDR3 DNA sequence: TGTGCCAGCAGCACCCATACTAGCGGGGCCTCCTACGAGCAGTACTTC.

On this clone itself: The sample holds other DNA sequences that translate to the same CDR3. V usage is TRBV9 and J usage is TRBJ1-2, with D perhaps matching TRBD1 (5 bases). Germline CDR1 and CDR2: SGDLS and YYNGEE. This CDR3 region has 13 residues. The V gene lost 0 bases and the J gene lost 2 bases, with 5 bases spanning the gap. The CDR3, as DNA: TGTGCCAGCAGCGTAGGACAGAACTATGGCTACACCTTC. Protein product: CASSVGQNYGYTF.

This chain joins TRBV5-4 and TRBJ1-3; TRBD1 matches 7 bases. The CDR3 sequence is 14 residues long. V lost 3 bases and J lost 4; bases outside the gene matches: 4. CDR1 is SGHNT and CDR2 is YYREEE in the germline V gene (reference sequence). The CDR3 protein is CASSSPGGGNTIYF. CDR3 DNA sequence: TGTGCCAGCAGCTCCCCAGGGGGGGGAAACACCATATATTTT.

The chain has TRBV4-2 and TRBJ2-5; D is possibly TRBD2 (6 bases). CDR3 length: 15 residues. V gave up 0 bases and J gave up 6 bases, with 14 bases separating them. The germline CDR1 and CDR2 sequences are LGHNA and YNFKEQ. The DNA for the CDR3 is TGTGCCAGCAGCCAAGAGTCGGGAGTCCCGCAGACCCAGTACTTC. Translation gives CASSQESGVPQTQYF.

The chain has TRBV3-1 (or the pseudogene TRBV3-2) and TRBJ2-1; TRBD1 is a possible D gene (6 bases). The CDR3 length is 14 residues. CDR1 LGHDT and CDR2 YNNKEL come from the germline V gene (reference sequence). Trimming removed 5 bases from V and 7 bases from J, with 15 bases in between. The CDR3 DNA follows: TGTGCCAGCAGCAGCACAGGGATCGGTAATGAGCAGTTCTTC. Translated, it gives CASSSTGIGNEQFF.

The chain recombines TRBV6-5 with TRBJ1-6; D ambiguous. The germline gives CDR1 MNHEY, CDR2 SVGAGI. The CDR3 has 13 residues. The V end lost 6 bases, the J end lost 10 bases, and 13 bases lay between the germline ends. CDR3 coding DNA: TGTGCCAGCAGCCCATACGACGGGTCACCCCTCCACTTT. Translating it yields CASSPYDGSPLHF.

The J gene is TRBJ2-3, the V gene TRBV6-1, with 7 bases aligning to TRBD2. This CDR3 region has 17 residues. J gave up 5 bases and V 2 bases, and 13 bases lay outside the gene matches. The germline V gene has CDR1 MNHNS and CDR2 SASEGT. The CDR3 spells CASSERAGLNVGDTQYF. The CDR3 DNA sequence: TGTGCCAGCAGTGAAAGGGCGGGACTAAATGTAGGAGATACGCAGTATTTT.

CDR3 bases: TGTGCCAGCAAAGGACAGGGCCATGGCTACACCTTC. Encoded protein: CASKGQGHGYTF. V is TRBV13 and J is TRBJ1-2; 8 positions match TRBD1. The CDR3 contains 12 residues. J gave up 6 bases and V 7 bases, and 4 bases lay outside the gene matches. Germline V gene sequence: CDR1 PRHDT, CDR2 FYEKMQ (reference sequence).

This sequence joins TRBV13 and TRBJ1-2, with 8 bases lining up with TRBD1. The CDR3 loop spans 13 amino acids. Per germline, CDR1 PRHDT and CDR2 FYEKMQ (reference sequence). V lost 1 base to trimming and J lost 8 bases; unmatched junction nucleotides: 3. CDR3 sequence reads: CASSLARGRGYTF. DNA of the CDR3: TGTGCCAGCAGCTTAGCCAGGGGGCGAGGCTACACCTTC.

This clone was seen more than once but under ten times. The gene calls are TRBV11-2 and TRBJ1-4, with a weak D call TRBD1 (5 bases). The length of the CDR3 is 12 residues. The V and J ends lost 5 bases and 14 bases respectively, with 15 bases between them. Germline CDR1 and CDR2: SGHAT and FQNNGV. The CDR3 DNA sequence: TGTGCCAGCAGCGCCCAGGGAGGGAGGCTGTTTTTT. Translated, it gives CASSAQGGRLFF.

The chain links TRBV5-5 to TRBJ2-7; weak D call: TRBD1 (6 bases). The CDR3 has 13 residues. Germline lookup yields CDR1 SGHKS and CDR2 YYEKEE (reference sequence). The germline V and J ends were trimmed by 1 base and 6 bases, with 11 bases remaining between them. DNA of the CDR3: TGTGCCAGCAGCTTGTACAGGGTAGGCGAGCAGTACTTC. Translating it yields CASSLYRVGEQYF.

Turning to this clone: The same CDR3 arises from other DNA sequences in this sample as well. The chain couples TRBV12-3 or TRBV12-4 to TRBJ2-7; TRBD1 might be the D (5 bases). The CDR3 is 13 residues long. V was pared by 6 bases and J by 3 bases, with 12 bases between. In DNA form, the CDR3 reads TGTGCCAGCAGCCCCGGGCAGGGCTACGAGCAGTACTTC. It encodes CASSPGQGYEQYF.

The chain couples TRBV7-6 to TRBJ1-6; 7 nucleotides align to TRBD1. Trimming at V came to 5 bases and at J to 6 bases, leaving 7 bases not matched to a gene. Germline CDR1 and CDR2: SGHVS and FNYEAQ. This CDR3 spans 15 amino acids. DNA of the CDR3: TGTGCCAGCAGCCAGGGGGGAGGTGGTAATTCACCCCTCCACTTT. This codes for CASSQGGGGNSPLHF.

The V and J genes are TRBV7-9 and TRBJ1-6; D perhaps matches TRBD1 (6 bases). Between the trimmed V and J ends, which lost 4 bases and 4 bases, there was a span of 14 bases. Germline values: CDR1 SEHNR, CDR2 FQNEAQ (reference sequence). There are 16 residues in the CDR3. CDR3 protein: CASSSERQVYNSPLHF. As DNA, the CDR3 is TGTGCCAGCAGCTCAGAACGACAGGTGTATAATTCACCCCTCCACTTT. The entire variable domain, with the rest obtained from reference TRBV7-9 and TRBJ1-6, is as follows: DTGVSQNPRHKITKRGQNVTFRCDPISEHNRLYWYRQTLGQGPEFLTYFQNEAQLEKSRLLSDRFSAERPKGSFSTLEIQRTEQGDSAMYLCASSSERQVYNSPLHFGNGTRLTVT.